Listed here are 27 T cell receptor beta chains from one sample, sequenced in a study of cytomegalovirus exposure and HLA in healthy donors. This PCR relied on a set of 60 Vbeta primers and 13 Jbeta primers. Method: immunoSEQ multiplex PCR; TCRdb's copy keeps in-frame clones and lacks some. The table lists under 200,000 clones, 65% to 85% of them singletons. The sequenced material came from PBMCs. The source is a man in his 60s in good health and CMV-seronegative.

The genes are TRBV9 and TRBJ2-1, with TRBD2 identical over 15 bases. The CDR3 has 16 amino acids. Trimming removed 0 bases from V and 9 bases from J; junction bases left unmatched: 4. CDR1 and CDR2 (germline): SGDLS, YYNGEE. DNA of the CDR3: TGTGCCAGCAGCGTAGAGGGACTAGCGGGAGGAGCTGAGCAGTTCTTC. It specifies CASSVEGLAGGAEQFF.

The chain couples TRBV25-1 to TRBJ1-1; D is possibly TRBD1 (5 bases). CDR1 MGHDK and CDR2 SYGVNS come from the germline V gene. Trimming removed 2 bases from V and 1 base from J, with 11 bases in between. The CDR3 totals 15 residues. CDR3 nucleotide sequence: TGTGCCAGCAGTGAAGGCGTTAGGGGGAACACTGAAGCTTTCTTT. Translated, it gives CASSEGVRGNTEAFF.

The CDR3 DNA follows: TGTGCCAGCAGGGGTGGGGCAACAGATACGCAGTATTTT. Its protein is CASRGGATDTQYF. This chain uses TRBV6-5 with TRBJ2-3; the D gene is possibly TRBD1 (5 bases). The germline V gene has CDR1 MNHEY and CDR2 SVGAGI. The V gene lost 6 bases and the J gene lost 3 bases, with 10 bases spanning the gap. This CDR3 region has 13 residues.

The V call is TRBV5-6, the J call TRBJ1-3, with D maybe TRBD1 (5 bases). CDR1 is SGHDT and CDR2 is YYEEEE in the germline V gene. V was trimmed by 4 bases and J by 0 bases, leaving 8 bases between them. The CDR3 totals 14 residues. The CDR3 coding sequence is TGTGCCAGCAGCCCGGGGGGCTCTGGAAACACCATATATTTT. Encoded protein: CASSPGGSGNTIYF.

This clone was detected once. The chain recombines TRBV5-1 with TRBJ1-1, with 7 positions matching TRBD1. This CDR3 has 14 amino acids. Germline values: CDR1 SGHRS, CDR2 YFSETQ. J was trimmed by 5 bases and V by 7 bases; bases with no gene match: 11. CDR3 loop: CASGQVGLQTEAFF. CDR3 sequence (DNA): TGCGCCAGCGGACAGGTGGGGCTTCAAACTGAAGCTTTCTTT.

The chain has TRBV5-1 and TRBJ1-2, with D possibly being TRBD1 (5 bases). The CDR3 covers 14 residues. Between the trimmed V and J ends, which lost 0 bases and 6 bases, there was a span of 12 bases. Germline V CDR1 and CDR2: SGHRS, YFSETQ. The CDR3 is CASSLGGDRNGYTF. CDR3 DNA: TGCGCCAGCAGCTTGGGAGGTGACAGAAATGGCTACACCTTC.

The V and J genes are TRBV5-1 and TRBJ2-2, with D perhaps matching TRBD2 (5 bases). V was pared by 4 bases and J by 6 bases, with 13 bases between. Germline CDR1 and CDR2: SGHRS and YFSETQ. The CDR3 spans 14 residues. The CDR3 DNA sequence: TGCGCCAGCAGCCCCGATGGAGGTCCCGGGGAGCTGTTTTTT. Its protein product is CASSPDGGPGELFF.

This clone was detected a few times. The chain links TRBV7-9 to TRBJ2-3; TRBD2 agrees at 7 bases. CDR3 size: 16 residues. Germline CDR1 is SEHNR and CDR2 is FQNEAQ (reference sequence). The junction had 11 bases not matched to a gene; V was cut back by 4 bases and J by 4 bases. The CDR3 DNA follows: TGTGCCAGCAGCTCCCGACTAGCTTTGTTTTCAGATACGCAGTATTTT. Encoded protein: CASSSRLALFSDTQYF. Variable domain in full (rest from reference TRBV7-9 and TRBJ2-3): DTGVSQNPRHKITKRGQNVTFRCDPISEHNRLYWYRQTLGQGPEFLTYFQNEAQLEKSRLLSDRFSAERPKGSFSTLEIQRTEQGDSAMYLCASSSRLALFSDTQYFGPGTRLTVL.

The chain joins TRBV15 to TRBJ1-4; 8 positions agree with TRBD1. This CDR3 comprises 14 residues. The V and J ends lost 1 base and 5 bases, in that order; junction bases with no gene match: 0. Per the germline V gene, CDR1 is LNHNV and CDR2 is YYDKDF (reference sequence). CDR3 amino acids: CATSRGTGNEKLFF. The CDR3 DNA reads as TGTGCCACCAGCAGAGGGACAGGGAATGAAAAACTGTTTTTT. Using reference TRBV15 and TRBJ1-4 for the parts outside the CDR3, the full variable domain is DAMVIQNPRYQVTQFGKPVTLSCSQTLNHNVMYWYQQKSSQAPKLLFHYYDKDFNNEADTPDNFQSRRPNTSFCFLDIRSPGLGDTAMYLCATSRGTGNEKLFFGSGTQLSVL.

The rearrangement uses TRBV5-1 and TRBJ2-3, with 12 bases that match TRBD2. This CDR3 is 18 amino acids long. Trimming removed 0 bases from V and 4 bases from J; junction bases left unmatched: 9. Germline CDR1 is SGHRS and CDR2 is YFSETQ. CDR3 loop: CASSLAASGRAGADTQYF. Written as DNA, the CDR3 is TGCGCCAGCAGCTTGGCGGCTAGCGGGAGGGCCGGGGCAGATACGCAGTATTTT.

This clone appeared once. The chain employs TRBV11-2 and TRBJ2-1, with 9 nucleotides matching TRBD2. The germline V gene encodes CDR1 SGHAT and CDR2 FQNNGV. The CDR3 totals 16 residues. V lost 5 bases to trimming and J lost 4 bases; unmatched junction nucleotides: 9. The CDR3, as DNA: TGTGCCAGCAGCCCGAGACTAGCGGAGATATACAATGAGCAGTTCTTC. This encodes CASSPRLAEIYNEQFF.

The chain uses TRBV13 and TRBJ2-7, with 11 positions matching TRBD1. V gave up 5 bases and J gave up 6 bases; unmatched junction bases: 6. The germline CDR1 and CDR2 sequences are PRHDT and FYEKMQ (reference sequence). This CDR3 has 14 residues. This CDR3 is CASSTTGTGGEQYF. The CDR3 DNA is TGTGCCAGCAGCACTACCGGGACAGGGGGCGAGCAGTACTTC.

The V and J genes are TRBV5-1 and TRBJ1-2; D is unclear. CDR3 length: 13 amino acids. Germline assignment: CDR1 SGHRS and CDR2 YFSETQ. Trimming removed 0 bases from V and 8 bases from J, with 11 bases in between. CDR3 in DNA: TGCGCCAGCAGCTTGGATCTAGTCGGGGGCTACACCTTC. Protein sequence: CASSLDLVGGYTF. Using reference TRBV5-1 and TRBJ1-2 for the parts outside the CDR3, the full variable domain is KAGVTQTPRYLIKTRGQQVTLSCSPISGHRSVSWYQQTPGQGLQFLFEYFSETQRNKGNFPGRFSGRQFSNSRSEMNVSTLELGDSALYLCASSLDLVGGYTFGSGTRLTVV.

The V call is TRBV7-8, the J call TRBJ1-1, with 7 bases matching TRBD1. This CDR3 spans 14 amino acids. Trimming at V came to 5 bases and at J to 0 bases, leaving 3 bases not matched to a gene. The germline CDR1 and CDR2 sequences are SGHVS and FQNEAQ. The CDR3 protein is CASSPGTVNTEAFF. CDR3 sequence (DNA): TGTGCCAGCAGCCCAGGGACAGTGAACACTGAAGCTTTCTTT.

The chain uses TRBV2 and TRBJ2-7; D is possibly TRBD2 (6 bases). CDR3 length: 14 amino acids. Trimming took off 3 bases at V and 5 bases at J, with 14 bases between the two ends. Germline CDR1 and CDR2: SNHLY and FYNNEI. CDR3 amino acids: CASSEWREGNEQYF. The CDR3 DNA follows: TGTGCCAGCAGTGAGTGGCGGGAAGGAAACGAGCAGTACTTC.

The chain couples TRBV5-6 to TRBJ2-7; maybe TRBD2 (5 bases). V was shortened by 0 bases and J by 5 bases, with 9 bases between the two germline ends. In germline, CDR1 is SGHDT, CDR2 YYEEEE. The CDR3 totals 13 residues. CDR3: CASSLVQRDEQYF. The CDR3 region has the DNA TGTGCCAGCAGCTTGGTTCAGAGGGACGAGCAGTACTTC.

This clone came up a few times. This chain links TRBV28 with TRBJ1-5, with 10 bases fitting TRBD1. V shed 7 bases and J 0 bases; nucleotides not matched to a gene: 12. CDR1 MDHEN and CDR2 SYDVKM come from the germline V gene. The CDR3 is 18 residues long. The CDR3 loop is CASTKGDRGLYSNQPQHF. The DNA of the CDR3 is TGTGCCAGCACCAAGGGGGACAGGGGCCTGTATAGCAATCAGCCCCAGCATTTT.

The rearrangement links TRBV15 to TRBJ2-5, with 7 bases aligning to TRBD1. Germline V gives CDR1 LNHNV, CDR2 YYDKDF (reference sequence). CDR3 length equals 15 residues. The V gene end was trimmed by 0 bases and the J gene end by 5 bases; junction bases not matched to a gene: 6. The CDR3 DNA reads TGTGCCACCAGCAGAGATCGAGGGGGCTTGGAGACCCAGTACTTC. Protein sequence: CATSRDRGGLETQYF.

The gene calls are TRBV5-1 and TRBJ2-3, with D maybe TRBD1 (5 bases). V was shortened by 0 bases and J by 1 base, with 12 bases between the two germline ends. From germline, CDR1 is SGHRS and CDR2 YFSETQ. The CDR3 runs to 16 residues. The CDR3 loop reads CASSLGGGAGTDTQYF. The CDR3 coding sequence is TGCGCCAGCAGCTTGGGAGGTGGGGCTGGCACAGATACGCAGTATTTT.

The chain has TRBV19 and TRBJ2-2, with D perhaps matching TRBD1 (6 bases). CDR1 and CDR2 from the germline V gene are LNHDA and SQIVND (reference sequence). The CDR3 is 14 amino acids. With 6 bases removed from V and 5 bases from J, the gap between germline ends came to 13 bases. The CDR3 DNA reads as TGTGCCAGTAGCGGGACACCGATTACCGGGGAGCTGTTTTTT. Its protein is CASSGTPITGELFF.

The chain links TRBV7-9 to TRBJ1-5; 8 bases align to TRBD1. CDR3 length equals 13 residues. Germline CDR1 is SEHNR and CDR2 is FQNEAQ (reference sequence). V lost 9 bases and J lost 2; bases outside the gene matches: 3. The CDR3 nucleotides read TGTGCCAGTGCAGGGGGCGGCAATCAGCCCCAGCATTTT. This gives the protein CASAGGGNQPQHF.

This chain uses TRBV15 with TRBJ2-7; no firm D call. V lost 0 bases to trimming and J lost 3 bases, with 6 bases between them. CDR3 length: 13 amino acids. From germline, CDR1 is LNHNV and CDR2 YYDKDF (reference sequence). The CDR3 is CATSRDPVYEQYF. CDR3 nucleotide sequence: TGTGCCACCAGCAGAGATCCAGTCTACGAGCAGTACTTC.

The chain combines TRBV19 with TRBJ2-7; possible D gene TRBD2, 6 bases. Trimming took off 1 base at V and 3 bases at J, with 10 bases between the two ends. CDR3 size: 14 residues. CDR1 is LNHDA, CDR2 SQIVND, per germline (reference sequence). The CDR3 nucleotides read TGTGCCAGTAGTATAGCCCTAGCGCGCTACGAGCAGTACTTC. Translating it yields CASSIALARYEQYF.

The chain employs TRBV19 and TRBJ2-7; 9 bases agree with TRBD1. CDR1 is LNHDA, CDR2 SQIVND, per germline (reference sequence). The V segment lost 9 bases and the J segment 4 bases; nucleotides outside the gene matches: 13. The CDR3 totals 15 residues. CDR3 sequence: CASKEQGAMGYEQYF. CDR3 DNA: TGTGCCAGCAAGGAACAGGGGGCGATGGGGTACGAGCAGTACTTC. Full variable domain (remainder filled in from reference TRBV19 and TRBJ2-7): DGGITQSPKYLFRKEGQNVTLSCEQNLNHDAMYWYRQDPGQGLRLIYYSQIVNDFQKGDIAEGYSVSREKKESFPLTVTSAQKNPTAFYLCASKEQGAMGYEQYFGPGTRLTVT.

The chain couples TRBV14 to TRBJ1-1; D unclear. This CDR3 is 14 amino acids long. Germline CDR1 and CDR2: SGHDN and FVKESK. Trimming stripped 4 bases from V and 5 bases from J, with 14 bases between. CDR3 in DNA: TGTGCCAGCAGCCCCCGGTTCGGTAGAACTGAAGCTTTCTTT. Translation: CASSPRFGRTEAFF.

By share, this clone counts as medium-sized. The chain has TRBV7-8 and TRBJ2-7; 13 bases line up with TRBD2. In germline, CDR1 is SGHVS, CDR2 FQNEAQ. The CDR3 consists of 16 residues. V shed 2 bases, J shed 7 bases, and the junction held 8 bases outside the gene matches. CDR3 nucleotide sequence: TGTGCCAGCAGCTTAACTAGCGGGAGGGCCGCTCGGGAGCAGTACTTC. As protein: CASSLTSGRAAREQYF.

The V call is TRBV6-5, the J call TRBJ1-2; 9 bases line up with TRBD1. CDR3 size: 15 residues. Trimming at V came to 5 bases and at J to 3 bases, leaving 7 bases not matched to a gene. The germline V gene has CDR1 MNHEY and CDR2 SVGAGI. CDR3 in amino acids: CASSKRTGADYGYTF. In DNA, the CDR3 is TGTGCCAGCAGTAAACGGACAGGGGCGGACTATGGCTACACCTTC.